The 8 T cell receptor beta chains presented below share a single source sample, sequenced in a study of T cells in Graves' hyperthyroidism and ophthalmopathy. It was RNA transcripts that yielded the amplified TCR beta CDR3 regions. When the TCR CDR3 underwent first-round RT-PCR, the HTBI primer set was used. TCRdb fed the multiplex PCR reads into MiXCR, producing one record per CDR3 protein. The table records about 420,000 distinct CDR3 sequences, around 13% of them present only once. Sequencing input: blood. These receptors were collected from a woman aged 18-30 years with Graves' hyperthyroidism.

In DNA form, the CDR3 reads TGTGCCATTCGGACAGGCCTCCCCACAGATACGCAGTATTTT. It yields the protein CAIRTGLPTDTQYF. This rearrangement joins TRBV7-9 to TRBJ2-3; 7 bases are a match to TRBD1. Germline assignment: CDR1 SEHNR and CDR2 FQNEAQ (reference sequence). CDR3 length: 14 amino acids. The V segment lost 10 bases and the J segment 2 bases; nucleotides outside the gene matches: 9. Looking up the rest from reference TRBV7-9 and TRBJ2-3 gives the full variable domain: DTGVSQNPRHKITKRGQNVTFRCDPISEHNRLYWYRQTLGQGPEFLTYFQNEAQLEKSRLLSDRFSAERPKGSFSTLEIQRTEQGDSAMYLCAIRTGLPTDTQYFGPGTRLTVL.

CDR3 amino acids: CASSLSARVYEQYF. CDR3 bases: TGTGCCAGCAGTTTATCCGCCCGCGTCTACGAGCAGTACTTC. The gene calls are TRBV27 and TRBJ2-7, with D unclear. The CDR3 contains 14 residues. Germline CDR1 reads MNHEY; CDR2 reads SMNVEV (reference sequence). V lost 0 bases to trimming and J lost 3 bases, with 9 bases between them.

This clonotype was observed a few times. The rearrangement uses TRBV30 and TRBJ2-1, with 9 bases fitting TRBD1. This CDR3 region has 13 residues. J gave up 6 bases and V 5 bases, and 5 bases lay outside the gene matches. In germline, CDR1 is GTSNPN, CDR2 SVGIG (reference sequence). In DNA, the CDR3 is TGTGCCTGGGGGACAGGGCTTATCAATGAGCAGTTCTTC. Its translation: CAWGTGLINEQFF.

This clonotype was counted a few times. V and J are TRBV5-1 and TRBJ2-5, with TRBD2 matching over 14 bases. Germline-derived CDR1 and CDR2 are SGHRS and YFSETQ. CDR3 size: 18 residues. Trimming removed 3 bases from V and 5 bases from J; junction bases left unmatched: 12. The CDR3 here is CASSYGLAGGPSGETQYF. As DNA, the CDR3 is TGCGCCAGCAGCTACGGACTAGCGGGAGGCCCATCCGGGGAGACCCAGTACTTC.

This clonotype was seen a handful of times. This rearrangement joins TRBV28 to TRBJ1-1, with D unresolved. The V and J ends lost 1 base and 10 bases respectively, with 10 bases between them. The length of the CDR3 is 12 residues. Germline V lookup: CDR1 MDHEN, CDR2 SYDVKM. CDR3 loop: CASSLSGKPAFF. DNA of the CDR3: TGTGCCAGCAGTTTATCTGGGAAGCCAGCTTTCTTT.

V gene TRBV5-6 combines with J gene TRBJ1-1; D is perhaps TRBD1 (6 bases). The CDR3 runs to 15 residues. Germline lookup yields CDR1 SGHDT and CDR2 YYEEEE. V lost 1 base to trimming and J lost 3 bases, with 13 bases between them. Here the CDR3 reads CASSLQGKGDTEAFF. The CDR3 DNA is TGTGCCAGCAGCTTGCAGGGGAAGGGTGACACTGAAGCTTTCTTT.

The CDR3 reads CASSLVVTGGETQYF. The DNA for the CDR3 is TGCGCCAGCAGCTTGGTTGTGACAGGGGGAGAGACCCAGTACTTC. The V call is TRBV5-1, the J call TRBJ2-5; 9 bases are a match to TRBD1. From germline, CDR1 is SGHRS and CDR2 YFSETQ. The CDR3 spans 15 residues. V shed 0 bases, J shed 4 bases, and the junction held 4 bases outside the gene matches.

This clonotype occurred many times. This chain connects TRBV28 to TRBJ2-5; D gene ambiguous. CDR3 length: 14 amino acids. Trimming stripped 6 bases from V and 7 bases from J, with 18 bases between. Germline V CDR1 and CDR2: MDHEN, SYDVKM. This CDR3 reads CASSLDPRTGTQYF. Written as DNA, the CDR3 is TGTGCCAGCAGCTTAGACCCCCGGACGGGGACCCAGTACTTC.